These T cell receptor beta chains were read from a single sample in a study of patients and donors after allogeneic stem cell transplantation. Via MiXCR, TCRdb re-called the RT-PCR reads, giving one row per CDR3 protein. This sample has about 410,000 distinct CDR3 sequences; 15% to 20% occur once, and the top ten carry around 7.9%. Sequencing was carried out using blood, either unsorted or a sorted T cell fraction (not recorded which). The source of these receptors is a human donor who was either an allogeneic HSCT recipient or a stem cell or donor lymphocyte infusion donor (not recorded which). It is not recorded whose cells these are; they may come from a transplant donor. The CDR3 runs from the conserved cysteine through the conserved F or W. The D gene is left open where the match is weak. Size is stated for part of the rows, as once, few or many counts, or as a class when the clone is expanded.

D gene	clone size	J gene	V gene	CDR3 protein	CDR3 DNA
NA	few	TRBJ1-1	TRBV20-1	CSAPGERTEAFF	TGCAGTGCTCCCGGTGAGCGGACTGAAGCTTTCTTT
TRBD1	few	TRBJ1-2	TRBV30	CAWSVLVTGGGYTF	TGTGCCTGGAGTGTACTCGTGACAGGGGGCGGCTACACCTTC
TRBD1	few	TRBJ2-7	TRBV7-6	CASSSYRGPLRNEQYF	TGTGCCAGCAGCTCCTACAGGGGCCCTTTGAGGAACGAGCAGTACTTC
TRBD2	few	TRBJ2-7	TRBV6-2/TRBV6-3	CASSYAGRNYEQYF	TGTGCCAGCAGTTATGCCGGGAGGAACTACGAGCAGTACTTC
TRBD2	NA	TRBJ2-7	TRBV20-1	CSAASGSSSYEQYF	TGCAGTGCTGCCAGCGGGAGCTCGTCCTACGAGCAGTACTTC
NA	few	TRBJ2-5	TRBV5-1	CASSLDPQGGQETQYF	TGCGCCAGCAGCTTGGACCCCCAGGGAGGTCAGGAGACCCAGTACTTC
TRBD1	few	TRBJ2-7	TRBV4-1	CASSLRDREWEQYF	TGCGCCAGCAGCCTCCGGGACAGGGAGTGGGAGCAGTACTTC
TRBD1	NA	TRBJ2-7	TRBV2	CASSEERTGVYEQYF	TGTGCCAGCAGTGAAGAGAGGACAGGGGTCTACGAGCAGTACTTC
NA	few	TRBJ1-5	TRBV2	CASGQYRGNQPQHF	TGTGCCAGCGGGCAATACCGGGGCAATCAGCCCCAGCATTTT
NA	many	TRBJ2-6	TRBV5-1	CASSLASSGANVLTF	TGCGCCAGCAGCTTGGCCAGCTCTGGGGCCAACGTCCTGACTTTC
TRBD1	NA	TRBJ2-3	TRBV7-2	CASSPRQGANLDTQYF	TGTGCCAGCAGCCCCCGGCAGGGGGCGAATCTTGATACGCAGTATTTT
TRBD1	NA	TRBJ1-5	TRBV12-3/TRBV12-4	CASRGQGSQPQHF	TGTGCCAGCAGAGGACAGGGAAGTCAGCCCCAGCATTTT
NA	NA	TRBJ2-5	TRBV18	CASSPVLGLGETQYF	TGTGCCAGCTCACCTGTCTTGGGGCTGGGAGAGACCCAGTACTTC
TRBD1	NA	TRBJ2-1	TRBV18	CASSPRGSNNEQFF	TGTGCCAGCTCGCCCAGGGGGTCTAACAATGAGCAGTTCTTC
TRBD2	NA	TRBJ2-3	TRBV15	CATSRGTSGYWDTQYF	TGTGCCACCAGCAGAGGGACTAGCGGCTATTGGGATACGCAGTATTTT
NA	few	TRBJ1-1	TRBV10-3	CAISRREGTEAFF	TGTGCCATCAGTAGGAGGGAAGGGACTGAAGCTTTCTTT
NA	NA	TRBJ1-3	TRBV5-1	CASSPGTEGNTICF	TGCGCCAGCAGCCCCGGGACCGAAGGAAACACCATATGTTTT
TRBD1	few	TRBJ1-1	TRBV7-9	CASSSKGANTEAFF	TGTGCCAGCAGCTCCAAGGGGGCCAACACTGAAGCTTTCTTT
NA	NA	TRBJ1-6	TRBV4-3	CASSQVASSYNSPLHF	TGCGCCAGCAGCCAAGTAGCGAGCTCCTATAATTCACCCCTCCACTTT
NA	many	TRBJ2-1	TRBV12-3/TRBV12-4	CASSLGGSWNNEQFF	TGTGCCAGCAGTTTAGGGGGATCGTGGAACAATGAGCAGTTCTTC
TRBD2	few	TRBJ2-4	TRBV20-1	CSAIRGRGSKNIQYF	TGCAGTGCCATAAGAGGGCGGGGGTCCAAAAACATTCAGTACTTC
TRBD1	NA	TRBJ1-5	TRBV3-1	CASSQTGGGNQPQHF	TGTGCCAGCAGCCAGACAGGGGGCGGTAATCAGCCCCAGCATTTT
TRBD1	NA	TRBJ1-6	TRBV20-1	CSARLWTGKNSPLHF	TGCAGTGCTAGACTTTGGACAGGAAAGAATTCACCCCTCCACTTT
NA	NA	TRBJ1-4	TRBV15	CATSRRGGANEKLFF	TGTGCCACCAGTCGCCGGGGGGGGGCTAATGAAAAACTGTTTTTT
NA	many	TRBJ2-4	TRBV7-9	CASGELLAKNIQYF	TGTGCCAGCGGCGAGCTGTTAGCCAAAAACATTCAGTACTTC
NA	many	TRBJ1-2	TRBV4-3	CASSQDRRTALGYTF	TGCGCCAGCAGCCAAGATCGTAGGACCGCTCTGGGCTACACCTTC
NA	NA	TRBJ2-7	TRBV10-3	CAISESSYEQYF	TGTGCCATCAGTGAGTCTTCCTACGAGCAGTACTTC
NA	NA	TRBJ1-3	TRBV20-1	CSARYDTRSSGNTIYF	TGCAGTGCTAGATACGATACCCGATCCTCTGGAAACACCATATATTTT
NA	NA	TRBJ1-5	TRBV28	CAGGTVNQPQHF	TGTGCCGGAGGGACGGTGAATCAGCCCCAGCATTTT
NA	few	TRBJ2-1	TRBV4-1	CASSRLADLSYNEQFF	TGCGCCAGCAGCCGCTTAGCGGACCTCTCCTACAATGAGCAGTTCTTC
NA	few	TRBJ1-1	TRBV30	CAWSVEGWGMNTEAFF	TGTGCCTGGAGTGTAGAAGGATGGGGTATGAACACTGAAGCTTTCTTT
NA	NA	TRBJ2-7	TRBV5-1	CASSPGGTGGSRYEQYF	TGCGCCAGCAGCCCGGGAGGGACAGGAGGATCCCGATACGAGCAGTACTTC
NA	few	TRBJ2-4	TRBV18	CASSPGGVRAKDIQYF	TGTGCCAGCTCACCAGGCGGGGTTAGAGCCAAAGACATTCAGTACTTC
NA	NA	TRBJ2-1	TRBV20-1	CSAREANEQFF	TGCAGTGCTAGAGAGGCCAATGAGCAGTTCTTC
NA	few	TRBJ1-2	TRBV12-3/TRBV12-4	CASSPFTGRAAGYTF	TGTGCCAGCAGCCCCTTTACAGGGAGGGCTGCTGGCTACACCTTC
NA	few	TRBJ1-1	TRBV20-1	CSAPGHPNTEAFF	TGCAGTGCTCCGGGTCATCCTAACACTGAAGCTTTCTTT
NA	many	TRBJ2-2	TRBV12-3/TRBV12-4	CASSFQGRNTGELFF	TGTGCCAGCAGTTTCCAGGGGCGAAACACCGGGGAGCTGTTTTTT
TRBD2	NA	TRBJ2-7	TRBV20-1	CSARDRLAGAYEQYF	TGCAGTGCTAGAGATCGGTTAGCGGGAGCCTACGAGCAGTACTTC
NA	few	TRBJ1-2	TRBV6-5	CASSYSTWELYGYTF	TGTGCCAGCAGTTACTCGACGTGGGAACTATATGGCTACACCTTC
NA	NA	TRBJ2-2	TRBV4-3	CASSQIKGTGELFF	TGCGCCAGCAGCCAGATAAAGGGCACCGGGGAGCTGTTTTTT
NA	few	TRBJ2-6	TRBV10-3	CAISVGPYSGANVLTF	TGTGCCATCAGTGTGGGACCTTACTCTGGGGCCAACGTCCTGACTTTC
NA	NA	TRBJ2-7	TRBV7-3	CASSATRAHEQYF	TGTGCCAGCAGCGCCACTAGGGCCCACGAGCAGTACTTC
TRBD1	NA	TRBJ2-5	TRBV20-1	CSALDRVVWETQYF	TGCAGTGCCTTGGACAGGGTGGTATGGGAGACCCAGTACTTC
NA	many	TRBJ1-1	TRBV27	CASSLTGYTEAFF	TGTGCCAGCAGTCTCACAGGGTACACTGAAGCTTTCTTT
TRBD2	many	TRBJ2-5	TRBV11-2	CASSPFIAGGQETQYF	TGTGCCAGCAGCCCCTTTATAGCGGGAGGTCAAGAGACCCAGTACTTC
NA	few	TRBJ2-1	TRBV20-1	CSASDYSSYNEQFF	TGCAGTGCCTCCGACTACAGCTCCTACAATGAGCAGTTCTTC
TRBD1	few	TRBJ1-5	TRBV20-1	CSATGQHNQPQHF	TGCAGTGCTACGGGACAGCACAATCAGCCCCAGCATTTT
TRBD2	few	TRBJ2-2	TRBV12-3/TRBV12-4	CATTSGSNTGELFF	TGTGCCACCACTAGCGGTTCGAACACCGGGGAGCTGTTTTTT
NA	many	TRBJ2-7	TRBV12-3/TRBV12-4	CASSTETYEQYF	TGTGCCAGCAGTACAGAGACCTACGAGCAGTACTTC
NA	NA	TRBJ1-1	TRBV10-3	CAISESVHSEAFF	TGTGCCATCAGTGAGTCGGTGCATTCCGAAGCTTTCTTT
TRBD1	few	TRBJ2-3	TRBV27	CASSLEGAWDTQYF	TGTGCCAGCAGTTTAGAGGGGGCGTGGGATACGCAGTATTTT
NA	many	TRBJ2-7	TRBV20-1	CSARKVGGSYEQYF	TGCAGTGCTAGAAAGGTTGGCGGTTCCTACGAGCAGTACTTC